This TCR beta chain was observed in a study of Ad26.COV2.S vaccination and SARS-CoV-2 variants (dated by TCRdb to the early 2020s). Concerning the study at large: Vaccine-arm donors came from COV1001, a multicentre, randomized, double-blind, placebo-controlled phase I-IIa trial of Ad26.COV2.S in healthy adults. Ad26.COV2.S was given intramuscularly at 5x10^10 or 1x10^11 viral particles, as a single shot or as two shots 56 days apart. TCRbeta repertoire sequencing was used to assess the specificity and breadth of SARS-CoV-2-reactive T cell receptors after Ad26.COV2.S vaccination. A total of roughly 30 samples were included in the TCR-sequenced set, comprising around 19 Ad26.COV2.S vaccine recipients, 5 placebo recipients and 8 SARS-CoV-2 convalescent individuals. Participants in the trial were split at random into five groups of five each, receiving low-dose or high-dose Ad26.COV2.S once or twice, or else placebo on both occasions. Investigators did not know the trial group allocation while performing experiments and assessing outcomes.

TCRbeta CDR3 regions were sequenced with the immunoSEQ Assay. After extraction, genomic DNA underwent amplification by bias-controlled multiplex PCR, followed by high-throughput sequencing. The authors' pipeline ran thus. Collapsing and filtering of sequences were performed to quantify the absolute abundance of each unique TCRbeta CDR3 region. T cell fraction was estimated by normalizing TCRbeta template counts to usable DNA, which was measured by amplifying reference genes present in all nucleated cells. Repertoire TCRs were annotated as SARS-CoV-2-specific by exact matching of V gene, CDR3 amino acid sequence and J gene to a known reactive TCR set. The reference SARS-CoV-2 TCR set was derived from MIRA and filtered for enrichment in COVID-19-positive ImmuneCODE repertoires, a step that removed public or cross-reactive TCRs. Based on the MIRA antigens, annotated TCRs were further analysed at the level of specific ORF or position within ORF. Breadth was defined as the number of annotated unique rearrangements divided by the total number of unique productive rearrangements, and depth was defined as the summed frequency of the annotated unique rearrangements. Two-sided Wilcoxon rank-sum tests were used to compare TCR breadth between groups. The table comes from immuneACCESS by way of TCRdb, which keeps in-frame sequences with V and J called. Part of the clones is missing from these tables; in studies checked, under half for an unresolved V gene and the rest for unknown reasons. That table supplies the V and J calls and clone size; D and trimming were determined from the DNA. The sample records about 400,000 clones, roughly 85% of which are singletons. The ten largest make up about 8% of the sample.

The paper's findings and limits, for the study overall: The study was not powered to compare responses between vaccine doses or regimens. Compared with placebo recipients, Ad26.COV2.S recipients showed higher spike-specific TCR breadth (P = 0.0014). After vaccination, substantial breadth of spike-specific CD8+ and CD4+ T cell responses was reported. According to the authors, total T cell responses may have been underestimated by the TCR breadth and depth analyses. Comparable non-spike TCR breadth was observed between vaccine and placebo recipients, consistent with only spike being contained in the vaccine.

CDR1 and CDR2, looked up from the germline V gene (reference sequence), are MNHNY and SVGAGI. There are 11 amino acids in the CDR3, from cysteine to phenylalanine inclusive. Just the 33-base CDR3 DNA is kept, in frame starting at base 1. V is shortened by 6 bases, J by 13 bases, and the region joining them spans 15 bases. In light of the paper, this sample's treatment or condition label describes: 15 to 20 received Ad26.COV2.S at low or high dose, single or two shots; about 5 received placebo; per-sample allocation not given. For vaccine and placebo recipients, the sequenced repertoires came from samples collected on day 63 after the first injection. Between 29 July and 7 August 2020, Cohort 1b enrolled fewer than 30 adults aged 18-55 years at one site in Boston, USA. As a vaccine, Ad26.COV2.S was a replication-incompetent adenovirus type 26 vector that expressed a prefusion-stabilized SARS-CoV-2 spike protein derived from the original Wuhan strain.

As regards this clone: The specificity of this receptor is unknown. Qualities for individual bases were not recorded, and no much larger clone is one base off.

The sequence joins TRBV6-6 to TRBJ1-2; a tentative D match to TRBD1 spans 6 bases. This material consisted of peripheral blood, taken in a trial of Ad26.COV2.S vaccine versus placebo. This receptor was taken from a person between 18 and 59 years old who received the Ad26.COV2.S COVID-19 vaccine or a placebo. The DNA sequence is as follows: TGTGCCAGCAGCCAAAGGGGGGGAGGCACCTTC. This yields the protein CASSQRGGGTF.